This TCR beta chain was recorded in a study of tumor-infiltrating lymphocytes in primary liver carcinoma. Overall study findings and caveats: Tumor specimens were characterized by a significantly higher top-250-clone fraction than blood (p = 0.039). About 7-25% of top clones, no more, were shared by all five regions.

Trimming pared 7 bases from V and 3 bases from J, leaving 12 bases between. The length of the CDR3 is 13 residues. TCR beta cDNA came from about 0.45 ug total RNA, primed with a constant-region primer. Generation of the TCR beta libraries relied on three nested multiplex PCR rounds using slightly modified ARM-PCR. Rounds one and two of PCR, each of approximately 11 cycles, were primed with TRBV1-TRBV30 forward primers and a C-beta reverse primer. One entry per CDR3 protein results from TCRdb running MiXCR on the multiplex PCR reads. The sample has 120,000 or so distinct CDR3 sequences; 55% to 65% are singletons. This clonotype appeared many times. Antigen: not known. Co-extraction of both nucleic acids (RNA and DNA) used roughly 20-34 mg of unsorted bulk tissue.

The chain recombines TRBV12-3 or TRBV12-4 with TRBJ1-1; perhaps TRBD1 as D (5 bases). This clonotype was obtained from a woman in her sixties with primary liver carcinoma and hepatitis B virus infection. Specimen: liver tumor tissue from sampling region 1. As to subset: tumor region T1, superior pole. The CDR3 coding sequence is TGTGCCAGCACCCAGGGTTGGGACACTGAAGCTTTCTTT. Its translation: CASTQGWDTEAFF.